The 24 T cell receptor beta chains below come from one sample, sequenced in a study of blood T cell repertoires in COVID-19. Sequenced by immunoSEQ multiplex PCR; TCRdb stores in-frame clones only, minus some. Among approximately 160,000 clones listed, roughly four fifths were seen once. The sample consisted of peripheral blood. All receptors come from a human donor in a cohort sampled during active COVID-19.

V usage is TRBV21-1 and J usage is TRBJ1-1; the D segment call TRBD1 is taken from the table without a DNA check. TRBV21-1 is classified as a pseudogene. This CDR3 is 19 amino acids long. The CDR3 here is CASSTKPGTGKGVNTEAFF. DNA for the CDR3: TGTGCCAGCAGCACAAAACCCGGGACAGGGAAAGGCGTGAACACTGAAGCTTTCTTT.

CDR3 region: CATTGVSGNTIYF. CDR3 nucleotides: TGTGCCACTACAGGGGTATCTGGAAACACCATATATTTT. The V call is TRBV19, the J call TRBJ1-3; 7 positions match TRBD1. Germline CDR1 and CDR2: LNHDA and SQIVND (reference sequence). CDR3 length equals 13 residues. J was trimmed by 1 base and V by 10 bases; bases with no gene match: 4.

The J gene is TRBJ2-3, the V gene TRBV7-3; D remains unclear. This CDR3 has 14 residues. The V gene lost 2 bases and the J gene lost 2 bases, with 8 bases spanning the gap. Germline V gene data show CDR1 as SGHTA and CDR2 as FQGTGA. The CDR3 DNA reads TGTGCCAGCAGCTTAGGAGCGACCACAGATACGCAGTATTTT. This gives the protein CASSLGATTDTQYF. Filled out from reference TRBV7-3 and TRBJ2-3, the complete variable domain reads GAGVSQTPSNKVTEKGKYVELRCDPISGHTALYWYRQSLGQGPEFLIYFQGTGAADDSGLPNDRFFAVRPEGSVSTLKIQRTERGDSAVYLCASSLGATTDTQYFGPGTRLTVL.

The genes are TRBV14 and TRBJ1-1, with TRBD1 matching over 8 bases. V lost 2 bases and J lost 10; bases outside the gene matches: 9. Germline V gene lookup returns CDR1 SGHDN and CDR2 FVKESK. The CDR3 is 14 residues long. The CDR3 DNA follows: TGTGCCAGCAGCCAAACAGGGGGTACTGCTGGAGCTTTCTTT. This codes for CASSQTGGTAGAFF.

This sequence joins TRBV19 and TRBJ1-5; D remains unclear. CDR1 LNHDA and CDR2 SQIVND come from the germline V gene (reference sequence). The ends were cut back, 6 bases at V and 3 bases at J, with 15 bases in the middle. This CDR3 contains 15 residues. The CDR3 region has the DNA TGTGCCAGTAGGCCCCGGGCGGGGTCCAATCAGCCCCAGCATTTT. Its translation is CASRPRAGSNQPQHF.

The chain links TRBV9 to TRBJ1-2; D possibly corresponds to TRBD1 (6 bases). Germline CDR1 and CDR2: SGDLS and YYNGEE. The CDR3 runs to 15 residues. The germline V and J ends were trimmed by 3 bases and 1 base, with 13 bases remaining between them. DNA for the CDR3: TGTGCCAGCAGCGATACAGGGTCGGGTAACTATGGCTACACCTTC. Translating it yields CASSDTGSGNYGYTF.

The J gene is TRBJ1-5, the V gene TRBV7-9; D remains ambiguous. This CDR3 is built from 14 residues. Germline CDR1 and CDR2: SEHNR and FQNEAQ (reference sequence). V was trimmed by 4 bases and J by 4 bases, leaving 11 bases between them. The CDR3 coding sequence is TGTGCCAGCAGCTCCCATGGCGGGAATCAGCCCCAGCATTTT. Protein sequence: CASSSHGGNQPQHF.

V is TRBV11-2 and J is TRBJ2-3; D is perhaps TRBD2 (6 bases). The CDR3 runs 16 residues. The V gene lost 3 bases and the J gene lost 1 base, with 14 bases spanning the gap. Germline CDR1 SGHAT, CDR2 FQNNGV. CDR3: CASSLAAPSGTDTQYF. CDR3 coding DNA: TGTGCCAGCAGCTTGGCAGCACCTAGCGGCACAGATACGCAGTATTTT.

The chain joins TRBV7-8 to TRBJ2-2; 9 nucleotides match TRBD2. V was pared by 10 bases and J by 9 bases, with 18 bases of the junction left unmatched. CDR1 SGHVS and CDR2 FQNEAQ come from the germline V gene. The CDR3 sequence is 16 residues long. The CDR3: CAISRRSSGGSRELFF. For the CDR3, the DNA is TGTGCCATCTCACGTAGGAGTAGCGGGGGTTCCAGGGAGCTGTTTTTT.

Here the CDR3 DNA reads TGTGCCAGCAGCGCGGACGGACAGCCGAGGAACACTGAAGCTTTCTTT. Its protein product is CASSADGQPRNTEAFF. This rearrangement joins TRBV9 to TRBJ1-1, with D possibly being TRBD1 (6 bases). This CDR3 is 16 amino acids long. Trimming removed 3 bases at V and 1 base at J, with 16 bases between. Germline V gene sequence: CDR1 SGDLS, CDR2 YYNGEE.

V usage is TRBV28 and J usage is TRBJ2-7, with 11 bases identical to TRBD1. Germline V gene lookup returns CDR1 MDHEN and CDR2 SYDVKM. The CDR3 loop spans 15 amino acids. Trimming at V came to 5 bases and at J to 5 bases, leaving 8 bases not matched to a gene. This chain's CDR3 is CASSNIGTGGNEQYF. The CDR3 nucleotides read TGTGCCAGCAGTAACATCGGGACAGGGGGGAACGAGCAGTACTTC.

The chain combines TRBV6-1 with TRBJ2-2; 8 bases are shared with TRBD2. Germline CDR1 is MNHNS and CDR2 is SASEGT. V lost 7 bases and J lost 6; bases outside the gene matches: 13. The CDR3 is 16 residues long. Written as DNA, the CDR3 is TGTGCCAGCATTGACGGGGGGGAGGTGTGGGCCGGGGAGCTGTTTTTT. Protein: CASIDGGEVWAGELFF.

This clone was counted once. The chain couples TRBV4-1 to TRBJ1-5, with D possibly matching TRBD1 (5 bases). CDR3 length equals 15 residues. Deletions cut 1 base from V and 3 bases from J, with 10 bases between. CDR1 MGHRA and CDR2 YSYEKL come from the germline V gene. CDR3 protein: CASSQAGYDNQPQHF. CDR3 nucleotides: TGCGCCAGCAGCCAAGCAGGGTACGACAATCAGCCCCAGCATTTT.

The V and J genes are TRBV20-1 and TRBJ1-5; tentative D call: TRBD1 (5 bases). The CDR3 sequence is 12 residues long. Per the germline V gene, CDR1 is DFQATT and CDR2 is SNEGSKA (reference sequence). Trimming cost V 3 bases and J 5 bases, with 8 bases left between them. As DNA, the CDR3 is TGCAGTGCTAGTCGCAGGGATCAGCCCCAGCATTTT. It specifies CSASRRDQPQHF.

V is TRBV4-3 and J is TRBJ2-2, with D possibly matching TRBD2 (6 bases). The CDR3 consists of 16 residues. Germline values: CDR1 LGHNA, CDR2 YSLEER. V lost 4 bases and J 4 bases, leaving 16 bases between the germline ends. As DNA, the CDR3 is TGCGCCAGCAGCCCACTCGTGGAGGGTAGCACCGGGGAGCTGTTTTTT. This codes for CASSPLVEGSTGELFF.

This chain connects TRBV7-9 to TRBJ2-7; 11 nucleotides line up with TRBD2. The CDR3 covers 17 residues. Looked up from germline, CDR1 is SEHNR and CDR2 is FQNEAQ (reference sequence). Trimming cost V 5 bases and J 0 bases; bases outside gene matches: 9. The CDR3 is CASSPSGGSSYSYEQYF. In DNA, the CDR3 is TGTGCCAGCAGCCCTAGCGGGGGGAGCAGCTACTCCTACGAGCAGTACTTC.

This chain joins TRBV7-2 and TRBJ2-5; D perhaps matches TRBD2 (6 bases). CDR1 and CDR2 (germline): SGHTA, FQGNSA. The V and J ends lost 1 base and 5 bases respectively, with 14 bases between them. The CDR3 is 15 amino acids. CDR3 DNA sequence: TGTGCCAGCAGCTTAGACGGGAGTCGACTGGAGACCCAGTACTTC. Translation: CASSLDGSRLETQYF.

The chain is built from TRBV18 and TRBJ2-7; the D gene is possibly TRBD1 (5 bases). The CDR3 totals 16 residues. Germline V lookup: CDR1 KGHSH, CDR2 LQKENI. V was pared by 1 base and J by 5 bases, with 18 bases between. The CDR3 loop reads CASSPLSMLGAHEQYF. For the CDR3, the DNA is TGTGCCAGCTCACCACTCTCAATGCTAGGGGCCCACGAGCAGTACTTC.

The chain has TRBV30 and TRBJ1-2; D uncertain. CDR1 is GTSNPN and CDR2 is SVGIG in the germline V gene (reference sequence). V was clipped by 2 bases and J by 4 bases, with 8 bases between them. The CDR3 loop spans 12 amino acids. Here the CDR3 DNA reads TGTGCCTGGAGTTGGCAGTCCTATGGCTACACCTTC. Residues: CAWSWQSYGYTF.

The chain uses TRBV11-2 and TRBJ1-2; 8 bases are a match to TRBD1. The CDR3 contains 15 residues. V was clipped by 0 bases and J by 7 bases; unmatched bases: 7. Looked up from germline, CDR1 is SGHAT and CDR2 is FQNNGV. The CDR3 coding sequence is TGTGCCAGCAGCTTAGAGGGACAGGTGCTGGGTGGCTACACCTTC. Translating it yields CASSLEGQVLGGYTF.

This CDR3 reads CASSPRPDRDQETQYF. The CDR3 DNA follows: TGTGCCAGTAGTCCACGACCGGACAGGGACCAAGAGACCCAGTACTTC. V gene TRBV19 combines with J gene TRBJ2-5, with TRBD1 matching 8 bases. Germline-derived CDR1 and CDR2 are LNHDA and SQIVND (reference sequence). The CDR3 has 16 residues. The junction had 8 bases not matched to a gene; V was cut back by 5 bases and J by 0 bases. Full variable domain (remainder filled in from reference TRBV19 and TRBJ2-5): DGGITQSPKYLFRKEGQNVTLSCEQNLNHDAMYWYRQDPGQGLRLIYYSQIVNDFQKGDIAEGYSVSREKKESFPLTVTSAQKNPTAFYLCASSPRPDRDQETQYFGPGTRLLVL.

The J gene is TRBJ1-6, the V gene TRBV28; 9 positions agree with TRBD1. Germline-derived CDR1 and CDR2 are MDHEN and SYDVKM. Losses at the gene ends were 7 bases for V and 10 bases for J; bases not matched to a gene: 8. The CDR3 has 14 residues. The CDR3 DNA sequence: TGTGCCAGCACCTCGGACAGGGGTTTATCACCCCTCCACTTT. This translates into CASTSDRGLSPLHF.

The chain joins TRBV16 to TRBJ1-6, with 7 bases matching TRBD1. Germline V lookup: CDR1 KGHSY, CDR2 FQNENV. Trimming cost V 4 bases and J 5 bases; bases outside gene matches: 5. The CDR3 has 15 residues. The DNA of the CDR3 is TGTGCCAGCAGCCCGGACAGGCTGAATAATTCACCCCTCCACTTT. It encodes CASSPDRLNNSPLHF.

Here the CDR3 reads CASSARTGEYEQYF. In DNA, the CDR3 is TGTGCCAGCAGCGCCCGGACAGGGGAATACGAGCAGTACTTC. J is TRBJ2-7 and V is TRBV9; 9 bases match TRBD1. V was clipped by 3 bases and J by 4 bases; unmatched bases: 5. Germline V gene sequence: CDR1 SGDLS, CDR2 YYNGEE. The CDR3 loop spans 14 amino acids.